A selection of T cell receptor beta chains follows, all from one sample in a study of blood T cell repertoires in COVID-19. Some clones are missing from TCRdb's copy, which holds only in-frame ones; the method was immunoSEQ multiplex PCR. The table includes some 100,000 clones, 85% to 90% detected once. The sequencing sample was made of peripheral blood. These receptors were collected from a human donor in a cohort sampled during active COVID-19. Each CDR3 is given with its conserved first and last residue. D genes are given only for firm matches. The size field is filled for only some rows; it gives once, few, many or a size class.

CDR3aa,CDR3nt,j_gene,v_gene,abundance,d_gene
CASSRVSHEQYF,TGTGCCAGCAGCCGTGTGTCTCACGAGCAGTACTTC,TRBJ2-7,TRBV14,.,.
CATSRGTGGSNTEAFF,TGTGCCACCAGCAGGGGGACAGGGGGTTCGAACACTGAAGCTTTCTTT,TRBJ1-1,TRBV15,.,TRBD1
CASSQSKGAADTQYF,TGCGCCAGCAGTCAATCGAAAGGGGCCGCAGATACGCAGTATTTT,TRBJ2-3,TRBV23-1,.,.
CASSLGRGGSQDLGYTF,TGTGCCAGCAGCTTAGGGAGGGGGGGGAGCCAAGATCTTGGCTACACCTTC,TRBJ1-2,TRBV7-9,.,.
CSVDSIPPSTDTQYF,TGCAGCGTTGATTCTATACCCCCTAGCACAGATACGCAGTATTTT,TRBJ2-3,TRBV29-1,.,.
CASSLWSAGDTDTQYF,TGCGCCAGCAGCCTATGGTCAGCGGGAGACACAGATACGCAGTATTTT,TRBJ2-3,TRBV4-1,.,TRBD2
CASSQAHGRIQPPGYGYTF,TGTGCCAGCAGCCAAGCTCACGGGAGAATACAGCCCCCGGGCTATGGCTACACCTTC,TRBJ1-2,TRBV3-1/TRBV3-2,.,.
CASSYSQGSTHF,TGTGCCAGCAGTTACTCTCAGGGTTCAACGCATTTT,TRBJ1-5,TRBV6-6,.,.
CASSLESGGYTF,TGTGCCAGCAGCTTGGAATCAGGTGGCTACACCTTC,TRBJ1-2,TRBV7-9,.,.
CASSQDEAQPGGYTF,TGTGCCAGCAGCCAAGATGAGGCCCAACCGGGTGGCTACACCTTC,TRBJ1-2,TRBV4-2,.,.
CASSQPTGGYYTF,TGTGCCAGCAGCCAGCCGACAGGGGGCTACTACACCTTC,TRBJ1-2,TRBV5-4,.,TRBD1
CAWSVRRLYNEQFF,TGTGCCTGGAGTGTACGAAGACTTTACAATGAGCAGTTCTTC,TRBJ2-1,TRBV30,few,.
CASSPDRDRGSYEQYF,TGTGCCAGTAGTCCAGACCGGGACAGGGGATCCTACGAGCAGTACTTC,TRBJ2-7,TRBV19,.,TRBD1
CASSLGASGRGYNEQFF,TGTGCCAGCAGCTTAGGGGCTAGCGGGAGGGGCTACAATGAGCAGTTCTTC,TRBJ2-1,TRBV11-2,.,TRBD2
CASSNRTPQRGTDTQYF,TGTGCCAGTAGTAATAGGACTCCACAAAGAGGCACAGATACGCAGTATTTT,TRBJ2-3,TRBV19,few,.
CASSLAGGAYEQYF,TGTGCCAGCAGCTTAGCGGGGGGAGCCTACGAGCAGTACTTC,TRBJ2-7,TRBV11-2,.,TRBD2
CASSLNPDSQETQYF,TGTGCCAGCAGTTTGAACCCGGACAGCCAAGAGACCCAGTACTTC,TRBJ2-5,TRBV2,.,.
CASSYLGGNNEQFF,TGTGCCAGCAGTTACTTGGGAGGGAACAATGAGCAGTTCTTC,TRBJ2-1,TRBV6-5,.,TRBD2
CASSLDRGKYNEQFF,TGTGCCAGCAGCTTGGACAGGGGGAAGTACAATGAGCAGTTCTTC,TRBJ2-1,TRBV5-4,.,TRBD1